The 3 T cell receptor beta chains below come from one sample, sequenced in a study of T cell responses to AZD1222 COVID-19 vaccine. Generated by immunoSEQ multiplex PCR, the TCRdb table keeps only in-frame clones and is missing some. The sample contains roughly 98,000 clones, approximately 84% of which appear only once. This specimen consisted of peripheral blood, obtained 28 days after the second AZD1222 dose. Receptors were obtained from an adult who received the AZD1222 COVID-19 vaccine.

The rearrangement links TRBV12-3 or TRBV12-4 to TRBJ1-5, with D unresolved. The V end was cut by 0 bases, the J end by 4 bases, with 4 bases between. CDR3 size: 13 residues. In DNA, the CDR3 is TGTGCCAGCAGTTTAGCGACGAATCAGCCCCAGCATTTT. Translating it yields CASSLATNQPQHF.

This chain joins TRBV18 and TRBJ2-5, with D uncertain. CDR3 length equals 13 residues. The germline V gene has CDR1 KGHSH and CDR2 LQKENI. V dropped 3 bases and J dropped 5 bases, with 10 bases sitting between them. Here the CDR3 reads CASSPQTYETQYF. The CDR3 coding sequence is TGTGCCAGCTCACCTCAGACATATGAGACCCAGTACTTC.

This rearrangement joins TRBV6-1 to TRBJ1-2, with TRBD1 identical over 8 bases. This CDR3 is built from 16 residues. The V gene end was trimmed by 0 bases and the J gene end by 6 bases; junction bases not matched to a gene: 9. Germline CDR1 MNHNS, CDR2 SASEGT. The CDR3 DNA follows: TGTGCCAGCAGTGAAGCGGTTGGACAGGGCTTGGATGGCTACACCTTC. Translation: CASSEAVGQGLDGYTF.